This TCR beta chain was observed in a study of metastatic and nonmetastatic thyroid tumors. No patient had received any treatment before thyroid surgery. The CDR3 consists of 12 residues. Germline V CDR1 and CDR2: SEHNR, FQNEAQ (reference sequence). V was pared by 3 bases and J by 8 bases, with 7 bases between. From the PCR reads, TCRdb re-called clones with MiXCR. Of 25,000 to 35,000 clones detected, 3.5% to 4.5% appear once; the ten largest clones hold 21%. The TCR sequence derives from a female donor with papillary thyroid cancer or a benign thyroid nodule (not recorded which). Some clones in this sample may be carry-over from other donors' samples. This rearrangement joins TRBV7-9 to TRBJ1-4; D is ambiguous. Sequenced input: blood. The CDR3 reads CASSFNREKLFF. In nucleotides, the CDR3 is TGTGCCAGCAGCTTCAACCGGGAAAAACTGTTTTTT. The complete variable domain, with remaining parts taken from reference TRBV7-9 and TRBJ1-4, reads DTGVSQNPRHKITKRGQNVTFRCDPISEHNRLYWYRQTLGQGPEFLTYFQNEAQLEKSRLLSDRFSAERPKGSFSTLEIQRTEQGDSAMYLCASSFNREKLFFGSGTQLSVL.